This is a list of T cell receptor beta chains from one sample in a study of graft-versus-host responses after intestinal transplantation. These receptors have no identified antigens. Clones were sequenced by immunoSEQ multiplex PCR, and TCRdb holds only the in-frame ones, with some missing. The table shows roughly 100,000 clones, with 80% to 95% occurring only once. The sequencing here drew on unstimulated CD8+ T cells sorted from spleen or lymph node cells, taken before intestinal transplant. The receptors here all came from a human donor who received an intestinal transplant. CDR3s include the opening cysteine and the closing phenylalanine or tryptophan. A D gene is named only where the DNA matches it firmly. A clone size is listed for some rows: how often the clone was seen (once, few, many), or a class if it is expanded.

d_call,clone_size,j_call,v_call,cdr3_nt,cdr3_aa
-,-,TRBJ2-1,TRBV27,TGTGCCAGCAGGAGGGACTCCACCTACAATGAGCAGTTCTTC,CASRRDSTYNEQFF
TRBD2,-,TRBJ2-1,TRBV7-2,TGTGCCAGCAGCTTAGATCATGGGACTACCAACTCCTACAATGAGCAGTTCTTC,CASSLDHGTTNSYNEQFF
-,once,TRBJ1-1,TRBV2,TGTGCCAGCAGTGACGCAGGTGATATGAACACTGAAGCTTTCTTT,CASSDAGDMNTEAFF
TRBD2,-,TRBJ2-1,TRBV19,TGTGCCAGTAGCCCAACTAGCGGGGTACTCAATGAGCAGTTCTTC,CASSPTSGVLNEQFF
-,-,TRBJ1-1,TRBV29-1,TGCAGCGTACCTACAGGGAACACTGAAGCTTTCTTT,CSVPTGNTEAFF
-,-,TRBJ2-7,TRBV9,TGTGCCAGCAGCGCAGGGGTCGAGCAGTACTTC,CASSAGVEQYF
TRBD2,-,TRBJ2-7,TRBV6-1,TGTGCCAGCAACCCCTCTAGCGGACATTACGAGCAGTACTTC,CASNPSSGHYEQYF
-,-,TRBJ1-5,TRBV25-1,TGTGCCAGCAGTGGGGGAGGGCCCCAGCATTTT,CASSGGGPQHF
-,-,TRBJ2-1,TRBV5-6,TGTGCCAGCAGCTTGGGGCAGGGGTTGAATGAGCAGTTCTTC,CASSLGQGLNEQFF
-,few,TRBJ1-6,TRBV4-1,TGCGCCAGCAGCCAAGGACGGGATAATTCACCCCTCCACTTT,CASSQGRDNSPLHF